This TCR beta chain emerged from a study of CD8+ T cells in alopecia areata. This clone was counted between two and nine times. RNA extraction was followed by reverse transcription into cDNA, which acted as the sequencing template. Clones were sequenced by immunoSEQ multiplex PCR, and TCRdb holds only the in-frame ones, with some missing. The table has about 200,000 clones, roughly 66% seen once. Treatment of the sample: oral pan-JAK inhibitor, 5-10 mg twice daily. The TCR comes from a human donor with alopecia areata. The input for sequencing was CD4+ T cells sorted from blood, taken at week 24, from a patient treated with tofacitinib.

The CDR3 DNA reads as TGCGCCAGCAGCCCCGGGACGGCTGATGGCTACACCTTC. It encodes CASSPGTADGYTF. The chain carries TRBV5-1 and TRBJ1-2, with D tentatively TRBD1 (5 bases). Germline V CDR1 and CDR2: SGHRS, YFSETQ. The CDR3 has 13 amino acids. V lost 4 bases and J 6 bases, leaving 13 bases between the germline ends.